The 5 T cell receptor beta chains below come from one sample, sequenced in a study of cytomegalovirus exposure and HLA in healthy donors. The data were produced by immunoSEQ multiplex PCR, yet TCRdb's version contains in-frame clones alone and is incomplete. The table shows about 130,000 clones, with roughly nine tenths occurring only once. The sequenced material came from PBMCs. Receptors were obtained from a woman in her late teens or twenties in good health and CMV-seronegative.

The V gene is TRBV11-2, the J gene TRBJ1-2, with D possibly TRBD1 on 5 matching bases. Germline V CDR1 and CDR2: SGHAT, FQNNGV. V was cut by 4 bases and J by 2 bases, with 11 bases left in between. The CDR3 is made up of 14 amino acids. The CDR3 protein is CASSSTRVNYGYTF. In nucleotides, the CDR3 is TGTGCCAGCAGCTCTACCAGGGTCAACTATGGCTACACCTTC. Looking up the rest from reference TRBV11-2 and TRBJ1-2 gives the full variable domain: EAGVAQSPRYKIIEKRQSVAFWCNPISGHATLYWYQQILGQGPKLLIQFQNNGVVDDSQLPKDRFSAERLKGVDSTLKIQPAKLEDSAVYLCASSSTRVNYGYTFGSGTRLTVV.

This chain joins TRBV30 and TRBJ2-2; 7 nucleotides match TRBD2. The CDR3 is 14 amino acids. V lost 1 base, J lost 4 bases, and 3 bases stayed unmatched. Germline V gene lookup returns CDR1 GTSNPN and CDR2 SVGIG (reference sequence). The DNA of the CDR3 is TGTGCCTGGAGTGCTAGCGGTCCCACCGGGGAGCTGTTTTTT. It codes for CAWSASGPTGELFF.

V and J are TRBV4-2 and TRBJ2-2, with 13 positions matching TRBD2. This CDR3 is built from 19 residues. In germline, CDR1 is LGHNA, CDR2 YNFKEQ. V shed 6 bases and J 1 base; nucleotides not matched to a gene: 11. The CDR3 spells CASRILGLAGVKNTGELFF. For the CDR3, the DNA is TGTGCCAGCAGGATACTTGGACTAGCGGGAGTGAAGAACACCGGGGAGCTGTTTTTT.

V usage is TRBV11-3 and J usage is TRBJ2-7; TRBD1 might be the D (6 bases). The germline gives CDR1 SGHNT, CDR2 YENEEA. Trimming took 5 bases from V and 5 from J, leaving 13 bases between them. The CDR3 totals 13 residues. CDR3 sequence reads: CASSPRQVHEQYF. CDR3 bases: TGTGCCAGCAGCCCGCGACAGGTCCACGAGCAGTACTTC.

The J gene is TRBJ2-5, the V gene TRBV7-2, with 8 bases identical to TRBD1. This CDR3 is built from 14 residues. V shed 5 bases, J shed 2 bases, and the junction held 4 bases outside the gene matches. Germline CDR1 and CDR2: SGHTA and FQGNSA. The CDR3 sequence is CASSLGQGQETQYF. Written as DNA, the CDR3 is TGTGCCAGCAGCCTAGGACAGGGTCAAGAGACCCAGTACTTC.